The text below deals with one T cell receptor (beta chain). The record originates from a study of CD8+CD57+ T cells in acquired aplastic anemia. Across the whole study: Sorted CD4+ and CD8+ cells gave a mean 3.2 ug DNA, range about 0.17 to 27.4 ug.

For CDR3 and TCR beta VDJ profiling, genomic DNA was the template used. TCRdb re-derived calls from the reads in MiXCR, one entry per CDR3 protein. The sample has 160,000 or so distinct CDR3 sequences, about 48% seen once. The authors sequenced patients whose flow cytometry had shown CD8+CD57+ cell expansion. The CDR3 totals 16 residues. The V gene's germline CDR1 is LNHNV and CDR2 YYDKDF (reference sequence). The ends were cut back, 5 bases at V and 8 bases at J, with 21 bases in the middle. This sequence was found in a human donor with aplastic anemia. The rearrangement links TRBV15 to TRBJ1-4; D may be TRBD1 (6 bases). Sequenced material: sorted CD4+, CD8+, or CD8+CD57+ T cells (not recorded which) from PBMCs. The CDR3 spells CATSLSPGRGDEKLFF. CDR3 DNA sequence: TGTGCCACCAGCCTCAGCCCGGGCAGGGGAGACGAAAAACTGTTTTTT.